Listed below are T cell receptor beta chains from one sample, sequenced in a study of shared clonotypes between healthy human individuals. This table comes from immunoSEQ multiplex PCR, and its TCRdb copy is limited to in-frame clones, with some not included. The repertoire holds about 1 million clones, around 74% seen once, with about 1.5% in the top ten. Specimen: memory CD4+ T cells sorted from blood. These TCRs come from a man aged 18 to 30 in good health. Each CDR3 is given without its conserved first and last residue.

TRBJ1-1	TRBV9	ASSVRAGGPGEAF
TRBJ2-5	TRBV5-4	ASSAGGGRETQY
TRBJ2-7	TRBV7-9	ASSFSGASSYEQY
TRBJ2-1	TRBV6-1	ASSLRSGNEQF
TRBJ2-2	TRBV7-3	ASRGTGNTGELF
TRBJ1-5	TRBV19	ASSPLTGGGNQPQH
TRBJ2-3	TRBV5-1	ASTNPGGDTQY
TRBJ2-1	TRBV19	ASSIGALKGQSSYNEQF
TRBJ2-7	TRBV10-3	AISESDRGRYEQY
TRBJ1-6	TRBV4-1	ASSQDYNSPLH
TRBJ2-3	TRBV19	ASSMSGVPDTQY
TRBJ2-3	TRBV9	ASSLGPPPDTQY
TRBJ1-1	TRBV30	AWSTQMNTEAF
TRBJ1-2	TRBV4-1	ASSQDLTTGASYGHT
TRBJ1-5	TRBV13	ASSEQGRGQPQH
TRBJ1-6	TRBV10-3	ATNPGPSSYNSPLH
TRBJ2-3	TRBV5-1	ASATGLAGGQDTQY
TRBJ1-2	TRBV6-1	ASSVQGPLGGYT
TRBJ1-1	TRBV28	ASSLIRGQVAF
TRBJ2-7	TRBV7-2	ASSSPVGLAGLSYEQY
TRBJ2-2	TRBV5-4	ASSSGPNLIDGELF
TRBJ2-1	TRBV11-2	ASSLSVGSYNEQF
TRBJ2-1	TRBV15	ATSRDGGSAYNEQF
TRBJ2-7	TRBV6-1	ASSGGSYEQY
TRBJ1-2	TRBV6-7	ASSLKGALNYGYT
TRBJ1-2	TRBV29-1	SVGGQPSRGYT
TRBJ2-7	TRBV5-5	ASSLDWGGYEQY
TRBJ1-2	TRBV5-4	ASSPGPNYGYT
TRBJ2-3	TRBV5-1	ASAPNSGGGADTQY
TRBJ2-3	TRBV7-2	ASSLLSGSTTDTQY
TRBJ2-5	TRBV19	ASSVKGGQGWETQY
TRBJ2-7	TRBV5-4	ASSLDRVGGGEQY
TRBJ2-3	TRBV5-1	ASSLVLAGGTDTQY
TRBJ1-4	TRBV19	ASSVQEKLF
TRBJ2-4	TRBV5-4	ASSLNDIQY
TRBJ2-3	TRBV10-3	AITSGVTDTQY